This passage covers 24 T cell receptor beta chains from one sample sequenced in a study of response to subunit inactivated influenza vaccine. TCRdb redid the calling of the RT-PCR reads with MiXCR, one entry per CDR3 protein. The sample consists of fewer than 600,000 distinct CDR3 sequences, around 7.7% of them appearing once. The sequences come from PBMCs from blood, collected around 2 years after vaccination. Source of these receptors: a man between 45 and 75 years old who received an inactivated influenza vaccine.

In this sample, this clonotype turned up a few times. The J gene is TRBJ1-6, the V gene TRBV12-3 or TRBV12-4; the D is unclear. The CDR3 has 14 amino acids. Trimming pared 5 bases from V and 7 bases from J, leaving 12 bases between. The CDR3, as DNA: TGTGCCAGCAGTACCCCAGGAGGGAATTCACCCCTCCACTTT. It is translated as CASSTPGGNSPLHF.

Note on this clonotype: This may be a read error: a much more frequent sequence differs by one nucleotide. The V and J genes are TRBV20-1 and TRBJ2-3; TRBD2 aligns across 14 bases. The CDR3 covers 16 residues. Looked up from germline, CDR1 is DFQATT and CDR2 is SNEGSKA (reference sequence). The CDR3 nucleotides are TGCTGTGCTAGAGGGGGACTAGCGGGAGTACCAGATACGCAGTATTTT. This encodes CCARGGLAGVPDTQYF.

This clonotype has a count of ten or more. V and J are TRBV7-9 and TRBJ2-1; 9 nucleotides match TRBD2. After removal of 0 bases from V and 2 bases from J, the junction contained 5 bases not matched to a gene. From germline, CDR1 is SEHNR and CDR2 FQNEAQ (reference sequence). The CDR3 is 17 residues long. CDR3 protein: CASSLASGGFPYNEQFF. The CDR3 DNA reads TGTGCCAGCAGCTTAGCTAGCGGGGGTTTCCCCTACAATGAGCAGTTCTTC.

This chain links TRBV6-5 with TRBJ1-2, with TRBD1 matching 7 bases. The V gene's germline CDR1 is MNHEY and CDR2 SVGAGI. Trimming took 4 bases from V and 6 from J; bases not matched to a gene: 8. The CDR3 has 14 amino acids. CDR3 protein: CASSSAGTAHGYTF. Written as DNA, the CDR3 is TGTGCCAGCAGTTCCGCAGGGACAGCGCATGGCTACACCTTC.

This clonotype was counted ten times or more. The chain has TRBV15 and TRBJ1-5, with a tentative D call TRBD1 (6 bases). Germline V gene data show CDR1 as LNHNV and CDR2 as YYDKDF (reference sequence). Trimming left V 5 bases short and J 5 bases short, with 10 bases between. The CDR3 consists of 13 residues. The CDR3 DNA sequence: TGTGCCACCAGCCCGGACAGAGATCAGCCCCAGCATTTT. Protein product: CATSPDRDQPQHF.

This clonotype was found many times. The chain is built from TRBV12-3 or TRBV12-4 and TRBJ1-3; tentatively, D is TRBD1 (5 bases). The CDR3 has 14 residues. V lost 6 bases to trimming and J lost 0 bases, with 9 bases between them. DNA of the CDR3: TGTGCCAGCAGAACGACAGACTCTGGAAACACCATATATTTT. Amino acids: CASRTTDSGNTIYF.

This clonotype has just a few counts. V gene TRBV6-4 combines with J gene TRBJ2-3, with TRBD2 identical over 9 bases. The V and J ends lost 8 bases and 3 bases, in that order; junction bases with no gene match: 6. The CDR3 extends over 14 amino acids. CDR1 is MRHNA and CDR2 is SNTAGT in the germline V gene. DNA of the CDR3: TGTGCCAGCGGTAGCGGGAGTGGGACAGATACGCAGTATTTT. Amino acid sequence: CASGSGSGTDTQYF.

This clonotype has just a few counts. A much larger clonotype is one base distant, so this may be a read error. The rearrangement uses TRBV9 and TRBJ1-5; TRBD1 aligns across 8 bases. V was pared by 2 bases and J by 5 bases, with 0 bases of the junction left unmatched. CDR1 and CDR2 (germline): SGDLS, YYNGEE. The CDR3 extends over 13 amino acids. The CDR3 is CASSVTGDQPQHF. In nucleotides, the CDR3 is TGTGCCAGCAGCGTGACAGGGGATCAGCCCCAGCATTTT. The variable domain in full, with the rest retrieved from reference TRBV9 and TRBJ1-5, is DSGVTQTPKHLITATGQRVTLRCSPRSGDLSVYWYQQSLDQGLQFLIQYYNGEERAKGNILERFSAQQFPDLHSELNLSSLELGDSALYFCASSVTGDQPQHFGDGTRLSIL.

This clonotype appeared many times. This sequence joins TRBV3-1 and TRBJ2-5, with 8 nucleotides matching TRBD1. This CDR3 spans 15 amino acids. The germline V gene encodes CDR1 LGHDT and CDR2 YNNKEL (reference sequence). Unmatched junction bases numbered 9, after V lost 4 bases and J lost 5 bases. CDR3 nucleotide sequence: TGTGCCAGCAGCCTAATCCTGGACAGGGTCGAGACCCAGTACTTC. Translating it yields CASSLILDRVETQYF.

This clonotype was counted only a few times. V gene TRBV12-3 or TRBV12-4 combines with J gene TRBJ1-5; possibly TRBD1 for D (5 bases). This CDR3 has 15 amino acids. V lost 5 bases, J lost 3 bases, and 14 bases lay in between. For the CDR3, the DNA is TGTGCCAGCAGTAAACCGGGACTGCTCAATCAGCCCCAGCATTTT. Translation gives CASSKPGLLNQPQHF.

This rearrangement joins TRBV4-2 to TRBJ2-2; 9 bases align to TRBD2. V was pared by 0 bases and J by 4 bases, with 6 bases of the junction left unmatched. CDR1 is LGHNA and CDR2 is YNFKEQ in the germline V gene. The CDR3 contains 17 residues. CDR3 in DNA: TGTGCCAGCAGCCAAGATGAAGCGGGAGGTCCCACCGGGGAGCTGTTTTTT. Protein: CASSQDEAGGPTGELFF.

Only a few counts were recorded for this clonotype. The chain links TRBV28 to TRBJ2-1; 10 nucleotides line up with TRBD2. Per the germline V gene, CDR1 is MDHEN and CDR2 is SYDVKM. Trimming took 5 bases from V and 7 from J; bases not matched to a gene: 20. This CDR3 is 19 amino acids long. CDR3 sequence (DNA): TGTGCCAGCAGTCCACCGGGACACCCCGGGACTAGCGTTAGAAATGAGCAGTTCTTC. Protein: CASSPPGHPGTSVRNEQFF.

Concerning this clonotype: Germline and junction disagree at one end, which may indicate a read error. The chain has TRBV20-1 and TRBJ2-4; TRBD1 might be the D (9 bases). The length of the CDR3 is 10 residues. Germline CDR1 DFQATT, CDR2 SNEGSKA (reference sequence). CDR3 amino acids: CSVAGQGSLF. The CDR3 DNA reads TGCAGTGTAGCGGGACAGGGTTCCCTCTTC.

This clonotype was recorded at least ten times. The V and J genes are TRBV10-3 and TRBJ1-6, with D perhaps TRBD1 (5 bases). The length of the CDR3 is 15 residues. Germline V CDR1 and CDR2: ENHRY, SYGVKD. V lost 4 bases, J lost 4 bases, and 11 bases lay in between. CDR3 loop: CAISGGAEYNSPLHF. The CDR3 nucleotides read TGTGCCATCAGTGGAGGGGCTGAGTATAATTCACCCCTCCACTTT.

This clonotype was seen repeatedly, ten times or more. The chain links TRBV9 to TRBJ2-7, with D hard to call. This CDR3 is built from 16 residues. Germline V gene data show CDR1 as SGDLS and CDR2 as YYNGEE. V was cut by 0 bases and J by 2 bases, with 15 bases left in between. The DNA for the CDR3 is TGTGCCAGCAGCGTAGCACCCAGGACCCAACCCTACGAGCAGTACTTC. Translated: CASSVAPRTQPYEQYF.

This clonotype was seen only a few times. This chain joins TRBV19 and TRBJ2-2; 7 bases fit TRBD1. Germline trimming cut 5 bases from V and 1 base from J; bases unmatched to any gene: 4. This CDR3 region has 15 residues. Germline CDR1 LNHDA, CDR2 SQIVND (reference sequence). The CDR3 spells CASSDRDRNTGELFF. Written as DNA, the CDR3 is TGTGCCAGTAGTGACCGGGACAGGAACACCGGGGAGCTGTTTTTT.

This clonotype was observed at least ten times. The V gene is TRBV5-1, the J gene TRBJ2-3; perhaps TRBD1 as D (6 bases). Per germline, CDR1 SGHRS and CDR2 YFSETQ. The CDR3 spans 16 residues. V lost 4 bases to trimming and J lost 1 base, with 16 bases between them. DNA of the CDR3: TGCGCCAGCAGCCTTCTGGGGGCGGAGCGCACAGATACGCAGTATTTT. Its protein is CASSLLGAERTDTQYF. The entire variable domain, with the rest obtained from reference TRBV5-1 and TRBJ2-3, is as follows: KAGVTQTPRYLIKTRGQQVTLSCSPISGHRSVSWYQQTPGQGLQFLFEYFSETQRNKGNFPGRFSGRQFSNSRSEMNVSTLELGDSALYLCASSLLGAERTDTQYFGPGTRLTVL.

This chain links TRBV3-1 with TRBJ2-3; 11 positions match TRBD2. V trimming: 1 base; J trimming: 0 bases; junction bases outside the gene matches: 3. Germline assignment: CDR1 LGHDT and CDR2 YNNKEL (reference sequence). This CDR3 region has 17 residues. The CDR3 protein is CASSQGRLAGSTDTQYF. In nucleotides, the CDR3 is TGTGCCAGCAGCCAAGGGAGACTAGCGGGGAGCACAGATACGCAGTATTTT.

This clonotype was picked up a small number of times. The rearrangement links TRBV12-3 or TRBV12-4 to TRBJ2-5; TRBD2 matches 12 bases. V was pared by 5 bases and J by 13 bases, with 8 bases of the junction left unmatched. This CDR3 has 13 amino acids. DNA for the CDR3: TGTGCCAGCAGTCAGGGGACTAGCGGGTTTCTGTACTTC. This sequence encodes CASSQGTSGFLYF.

Ten or more counts support this clonotype. The V gene is TRBV20-1, the J gene TRBJ1-2; 8 positions agree with TRBD1. Germline-derived CDR1 and CDR2 are DFQATT and SNEGSKA (reference sequence). The CDR3 extends over 11 amino acids. Trimming at V came to 6 bases and at J to 4 bases, leaving 1 base not matched to a gene. This CDR3 reads CSAGQGYGYTF. CDR3 bases: TGCAGTGCAGGACAGGGCTATGGCTACACCTTC.

The sample holds a few counts of this clonotype. The chain employs TRBV7-2 and TRBJ1-4; D is unclear. Trimming took 5 bases from V and 0 from J, leaving 10 bases between them. Germline V gene sequence: CDR1 SGHTA, CDR2 FQGNSA. This CDR3 comprises 15 residues. CDR3 in amino acids: CASSPSRATNEKLFF. For the CDR3, the DNA is TGTGCCAGCAGCCCCTCACGGGCAACTAATGAAAAACTGTTTTTT.

The CDR3 nucleotides read TGTGCCAGCAGCTTTCAAACTGGGGATGGTGGGCAGTTCTTC. This gives the protein CASSFQTGDGGQFF. V usage is TRBV5-5 and J usage is TRBJ2-1; D ambiguous. Per germline, CDR1 SGHKS and CDR2 YYEKEE (reference sequence). This CDR3 comprises 14 residues. The germline V and J ends were trimmed by 2 bases and 12 bases, with 18 bases remaining between them.

The sample holds a few counts of this clonotype. The chain recombines TRBV20-1 with TRBJ2-3; TRBD2 matches at 8 bases. The CDR3 sequence is 13 residues long. In germline, CDR1 is DFQATT, CDR2 SNEGSKA (reference sequence). The junction had 1 base not matched to a gene; V was cut back by 3 bases and J by 2 bases. The CDR3 DNA reads TGCAGTGCTAGCGGGGGGGCCACAGATACGCAGTATTTT. This sequence encodes CSASGGATDTQYF.

This clonotype came up a few times. The V and J genes are TRBV6-5 and TRBJ2-3; D perhaps matches TRBD2 (5 bases). Germline CDR1 reads MNHEY; CDR2 reads SVGAGI. The CDR3 consists of 17 residues. V was pared by 4 bases and J by 1 base, with 18 bases between. CDR3 sequence reads: CASSWHGRLSGTDTQYF. The CDR3 DNA is TGTGCCAGCAGTTGGCATGGGAGACTCTCTGGCACAGATACGCAGTATTTT.